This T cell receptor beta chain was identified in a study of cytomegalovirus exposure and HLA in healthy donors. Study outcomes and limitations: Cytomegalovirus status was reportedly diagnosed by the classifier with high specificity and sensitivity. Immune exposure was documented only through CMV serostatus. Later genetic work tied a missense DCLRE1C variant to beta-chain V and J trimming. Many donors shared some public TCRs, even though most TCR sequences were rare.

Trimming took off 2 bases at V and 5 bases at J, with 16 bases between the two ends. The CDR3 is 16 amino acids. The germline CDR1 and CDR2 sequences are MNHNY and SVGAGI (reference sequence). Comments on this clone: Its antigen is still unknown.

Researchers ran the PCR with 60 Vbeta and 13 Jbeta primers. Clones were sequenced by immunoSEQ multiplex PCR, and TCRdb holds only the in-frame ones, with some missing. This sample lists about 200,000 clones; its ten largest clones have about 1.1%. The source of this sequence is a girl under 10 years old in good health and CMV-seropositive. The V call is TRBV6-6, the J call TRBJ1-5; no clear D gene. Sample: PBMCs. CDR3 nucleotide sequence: TGTGCCAGCAGTTACATTCGAGGGAGCGGAGATCAGCCCCAGCATTTT. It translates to CASSYIRGSGDQPQHF.